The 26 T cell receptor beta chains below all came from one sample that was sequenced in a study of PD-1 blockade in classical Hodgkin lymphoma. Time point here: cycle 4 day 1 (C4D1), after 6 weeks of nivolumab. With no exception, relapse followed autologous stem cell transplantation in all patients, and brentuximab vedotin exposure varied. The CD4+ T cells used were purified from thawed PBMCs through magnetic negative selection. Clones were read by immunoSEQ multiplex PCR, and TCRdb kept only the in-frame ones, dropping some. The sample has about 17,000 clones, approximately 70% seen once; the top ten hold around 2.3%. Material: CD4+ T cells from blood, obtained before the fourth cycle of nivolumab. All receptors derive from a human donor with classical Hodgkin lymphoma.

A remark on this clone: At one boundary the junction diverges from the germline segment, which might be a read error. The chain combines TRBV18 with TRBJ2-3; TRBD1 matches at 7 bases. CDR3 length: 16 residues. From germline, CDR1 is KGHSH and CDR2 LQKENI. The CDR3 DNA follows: TGTGCCAGCTCCCCACAGGGGTCCCTTTCGACAGATACGCAGTATTTT. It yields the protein CASSPQGSLSTDTQYF.

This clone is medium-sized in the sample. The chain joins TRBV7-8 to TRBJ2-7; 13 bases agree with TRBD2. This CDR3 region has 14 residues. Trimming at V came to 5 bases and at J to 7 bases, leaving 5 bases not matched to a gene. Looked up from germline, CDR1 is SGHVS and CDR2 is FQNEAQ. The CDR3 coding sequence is TGTGCCAGCAGCCGGACTAGCGGGGGTGGGGAGCAGTACTTC. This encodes CASSRTSGGGEQYF.

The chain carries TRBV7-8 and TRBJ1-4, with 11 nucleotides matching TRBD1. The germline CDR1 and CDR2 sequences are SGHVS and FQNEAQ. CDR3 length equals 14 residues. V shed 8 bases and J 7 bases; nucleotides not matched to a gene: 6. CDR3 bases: TGTGCCAGCCGAGGGGGACAGGGGGTTGAAAAACTGTTTTTT. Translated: CASRGGQGVEKLFF.

CDR3 nucleotide sequence: TGTGCCAGCAGCAGAGGGACTAGCGGCACAGATACGCAGTATTTT. Protein sequence: CASSRGTSGTDTQYF. The chain couples TRBV5-4 to TRBJ2-3, with 10 bases matching TRBD2. Germline V gives CDR1 SGHNT, CDR2 YYREEE (reference sequence). V shed 4 bases and J 1 base; nucleotides not matched to a gene: 3. CDR3 length equals 15 residues.

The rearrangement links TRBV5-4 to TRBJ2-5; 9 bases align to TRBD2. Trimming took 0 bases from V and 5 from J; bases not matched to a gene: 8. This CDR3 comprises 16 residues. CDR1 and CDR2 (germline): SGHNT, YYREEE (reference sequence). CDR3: CASSLVGGRARETQYF. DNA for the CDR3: TGTGCCAGCAGCTTGGTGGGCGGGAGGGCCCGGGAGACCCAGTACTTC.

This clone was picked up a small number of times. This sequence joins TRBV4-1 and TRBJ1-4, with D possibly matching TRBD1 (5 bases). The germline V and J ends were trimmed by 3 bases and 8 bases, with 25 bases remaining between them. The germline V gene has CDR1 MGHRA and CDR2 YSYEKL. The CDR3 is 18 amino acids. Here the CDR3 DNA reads TGCGCCAGCAGCCAGGACCCCCGCGGGGTTGAACGGGGGGAAAAACTGTTTTTT. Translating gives CASSQDPRGVERGEKLFF.

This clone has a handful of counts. The CDR3 DNA sequence: TGTGCCAGCTCACCGGGAACATACACTGAAGCTTTCTTT. It yields the protein CASSPGTYTEAFF. The V gene is TRBV18, the J gene TRBJ1-1; D gene uncertain. This CDR3 is 13 amino acids long. The germline V gene has CDR1 KGHSH and CDR2 LQKENI. Trimming left V 3 bases short and J 3 bases short, with 8 bases between.

In DNA form, the CDR3 reads TGTGCCAGTAGTATGGGGACAGCCGGGGAGCTGTTTTTT. This codes for CASSMGTAGELFF. The rearrangement joins TRBV19 to TRBJ2-2, with 7 bases lining up with TRBD1. This CDR3 has 13 amino acids. Trimming at V came to 3 bases and at J to 6 bases, leaving 1 base not matched to a gene. Per germline, CDR1 LNHDA and CDR2 SQIVND (reference sequence).

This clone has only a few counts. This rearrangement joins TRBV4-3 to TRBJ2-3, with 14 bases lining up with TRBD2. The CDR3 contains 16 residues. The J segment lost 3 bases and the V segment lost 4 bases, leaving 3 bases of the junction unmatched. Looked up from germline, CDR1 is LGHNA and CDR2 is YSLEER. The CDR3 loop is CASSRRLAGGTDTQYF. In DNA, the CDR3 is TGCGCCAGCAGCCGACGACTAGCGGGAGGGACAGATACGCAGTATTTT.

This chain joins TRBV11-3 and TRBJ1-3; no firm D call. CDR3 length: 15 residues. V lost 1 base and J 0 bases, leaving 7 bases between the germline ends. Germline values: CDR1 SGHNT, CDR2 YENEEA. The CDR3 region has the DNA TGTGCCAGCAGCTTAGGAGTGAGCTCTGGAAACACCATATATTTT. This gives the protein CASSLGVSSGNTIYF. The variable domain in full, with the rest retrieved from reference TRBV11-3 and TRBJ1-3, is EAGVVQSPRYKIIEKKQPVAFWCNPISGHNTLYWYLQNLGQGPELLIRYENEEAVDDSQLPKDRFSAERLKGVDSTLKIQPAELGDSAVYLCASSLGVSSGNTIYFGEGSWLTVV.

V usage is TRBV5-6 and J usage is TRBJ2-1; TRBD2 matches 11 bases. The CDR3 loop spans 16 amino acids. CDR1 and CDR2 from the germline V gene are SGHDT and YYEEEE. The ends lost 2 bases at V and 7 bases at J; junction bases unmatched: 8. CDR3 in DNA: TGTGCCAGCAGCTTTCCTAGCGGGAGGATGAGGAATGAGCAGTTCTTC. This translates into CASSFPSGRMRNEQFF.

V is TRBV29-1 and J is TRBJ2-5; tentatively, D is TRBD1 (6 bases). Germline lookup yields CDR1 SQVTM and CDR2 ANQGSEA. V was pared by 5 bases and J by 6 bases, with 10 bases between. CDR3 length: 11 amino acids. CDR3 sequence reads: CSVSGAKTQYF. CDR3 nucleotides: TGCAGCGTTTCAGGGGCGAAGACCCAGTACTTC.

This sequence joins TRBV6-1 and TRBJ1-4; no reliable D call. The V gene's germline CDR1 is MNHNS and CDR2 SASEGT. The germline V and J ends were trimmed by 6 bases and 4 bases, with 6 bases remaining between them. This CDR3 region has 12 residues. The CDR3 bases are TGTGCCAGCAGAACTCATAATGAAAAACTGTTTTTT. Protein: CASRTHNEKLFF.

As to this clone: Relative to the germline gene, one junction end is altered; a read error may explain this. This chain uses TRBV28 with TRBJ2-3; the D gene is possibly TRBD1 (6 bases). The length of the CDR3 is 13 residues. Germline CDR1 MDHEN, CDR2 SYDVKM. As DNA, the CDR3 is TGCGGCGTCCAGGGGCGGAGCACAGATACGCAGTATTTT. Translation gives CGVQGRSTDTQYF.

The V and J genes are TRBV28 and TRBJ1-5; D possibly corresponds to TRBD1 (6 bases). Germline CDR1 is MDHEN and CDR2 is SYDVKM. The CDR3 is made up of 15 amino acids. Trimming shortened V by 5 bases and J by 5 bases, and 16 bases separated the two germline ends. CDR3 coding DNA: TGTGCCAGCAGTGTGGGTTCGGGGGCATATCAGCCCCAGCATTTT. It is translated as CASSVGSGAYQPQHF.

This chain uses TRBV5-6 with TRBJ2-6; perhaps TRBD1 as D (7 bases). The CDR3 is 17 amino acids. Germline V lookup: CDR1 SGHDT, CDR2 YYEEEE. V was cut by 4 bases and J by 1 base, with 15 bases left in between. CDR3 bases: TGTGCCAGCAGCCGGGACAGCGGGTTATCTGGGGCCAACGTCCTGACTTTC. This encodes CASSRDSGLSGANVLTF.

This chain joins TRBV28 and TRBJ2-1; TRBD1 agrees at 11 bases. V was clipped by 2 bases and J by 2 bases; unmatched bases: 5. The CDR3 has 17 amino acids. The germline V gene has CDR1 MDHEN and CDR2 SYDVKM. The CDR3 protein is CASSLRDRGIAYNEQFF. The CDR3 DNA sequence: TGTGCCAGCAGTTTAAGGGACAGGGGGATCGCCTACAATGAGCAGTTCTTC.

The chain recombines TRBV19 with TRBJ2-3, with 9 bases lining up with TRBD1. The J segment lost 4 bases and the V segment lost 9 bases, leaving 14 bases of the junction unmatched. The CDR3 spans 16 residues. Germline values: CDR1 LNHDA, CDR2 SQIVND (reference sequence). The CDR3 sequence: CASNQKTGTGSDTQYF. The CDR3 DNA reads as TGTGCCAGCAACCAAAAAACCGGGACAGGGTCAGATACGCAGTATTTT.

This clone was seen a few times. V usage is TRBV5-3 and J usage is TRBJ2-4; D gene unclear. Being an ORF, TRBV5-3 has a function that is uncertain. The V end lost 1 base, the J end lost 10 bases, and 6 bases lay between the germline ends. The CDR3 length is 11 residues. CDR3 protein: CARSLFVIQYF. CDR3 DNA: TGTGCCAGAAGCTTGTTTGTGATTCAGTACTTC.

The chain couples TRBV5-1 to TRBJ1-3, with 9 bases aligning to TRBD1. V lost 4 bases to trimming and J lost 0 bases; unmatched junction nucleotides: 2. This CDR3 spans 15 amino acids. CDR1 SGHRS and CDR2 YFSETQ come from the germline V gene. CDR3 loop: CASSPTGGSGNTIYF. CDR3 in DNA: TGCGCCAGCAGCCCGACAGGGGGCTCTGGAAACACCATATATTTT.

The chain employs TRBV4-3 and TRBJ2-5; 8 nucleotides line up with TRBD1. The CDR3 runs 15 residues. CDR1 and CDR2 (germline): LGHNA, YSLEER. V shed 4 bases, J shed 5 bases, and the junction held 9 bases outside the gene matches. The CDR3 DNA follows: TGCGCCAGCAGCCGGAACAGGGGGTTCGGGGAGACCCAGTACTTC. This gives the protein CASSRNRGFGETQYF.

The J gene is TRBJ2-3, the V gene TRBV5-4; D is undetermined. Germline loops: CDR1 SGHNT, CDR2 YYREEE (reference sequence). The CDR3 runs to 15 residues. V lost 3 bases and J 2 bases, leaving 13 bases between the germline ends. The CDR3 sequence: CASSSGGSYTDTQYF. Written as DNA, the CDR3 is TGTGCCAGCAGCTCGGGTGGGTCCTACACAGATACGCAGTATTTT.

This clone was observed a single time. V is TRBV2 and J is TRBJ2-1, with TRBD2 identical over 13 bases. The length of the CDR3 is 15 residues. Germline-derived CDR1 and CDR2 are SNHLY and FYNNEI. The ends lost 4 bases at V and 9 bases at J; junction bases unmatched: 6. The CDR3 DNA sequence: TGTGCCAGCAGTGTACTAGCGGGAGGGCTTAGTGAGCAGTTCTTC. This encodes CASSVLAGGLSEQFF.

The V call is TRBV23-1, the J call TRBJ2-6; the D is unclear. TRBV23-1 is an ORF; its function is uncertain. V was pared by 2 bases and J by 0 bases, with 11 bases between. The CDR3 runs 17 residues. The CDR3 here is CASSQRPATSGANVLTF. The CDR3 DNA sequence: TGCGCCAGCAGTCAAAGGCCCGCCACCTCTGGGGCCAACGTCCTGACTTTC.

The CDR3 sequence: CASTPALFSYNEQFF. The CDR3, as DNA: TGTGCCAGCACCCCGGCCCTATTCAGCTACAATGAGCAGTTCTTC. The chain links TRBV6-1 to TRBJ2-1; D remains unclear. Trimming removed 7 bases from V and 3 bases from J, with 16 bases in between. Germline-derived CDR1 and CDR2 are MNHNS and SASEGT. CDR3 length equals 15 residues.

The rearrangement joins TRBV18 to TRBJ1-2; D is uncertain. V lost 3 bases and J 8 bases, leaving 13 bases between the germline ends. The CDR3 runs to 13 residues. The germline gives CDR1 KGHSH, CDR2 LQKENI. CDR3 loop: CASSPDRQVGYTF. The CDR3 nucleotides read TGTGCCAGCTCACCCGACCGGCAGGTGGGCTACACCTTC. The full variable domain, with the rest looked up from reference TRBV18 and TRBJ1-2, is NAGVMQNPRHLVRRRGQEARLRCSPMKGHSHVYWYRQLPEEGLKFMVYLQKENIIDESGMPKERFSAEFPKEGPSILRIQQVVRGDSAAYFCASSPDRQVGYTFGSGTRLTVV.